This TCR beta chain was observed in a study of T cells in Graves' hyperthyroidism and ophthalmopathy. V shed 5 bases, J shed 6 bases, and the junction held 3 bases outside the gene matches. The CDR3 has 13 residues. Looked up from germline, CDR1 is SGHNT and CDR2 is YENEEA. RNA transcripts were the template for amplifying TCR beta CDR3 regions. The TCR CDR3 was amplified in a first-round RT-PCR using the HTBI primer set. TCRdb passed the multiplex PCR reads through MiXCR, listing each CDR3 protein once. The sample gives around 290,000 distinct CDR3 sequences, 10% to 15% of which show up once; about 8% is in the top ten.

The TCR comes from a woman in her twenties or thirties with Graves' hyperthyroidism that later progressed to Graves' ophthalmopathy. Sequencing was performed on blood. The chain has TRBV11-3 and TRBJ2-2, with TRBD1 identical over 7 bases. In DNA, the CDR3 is TGTGCCAGCAGCACAACAGGGGCCGGGGAGCTGTTTTTT. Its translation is CASSTTGAGELFF. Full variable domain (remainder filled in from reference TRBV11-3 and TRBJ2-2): EAGVVQSPRYKIIEKKQPVAFWCNPISGHNTLYWYLQNLGQGPELLIRYENEEAVDDSQLPKDRFSAERLKGVDSTLKIQPAELGDSAVYLCASSTTGAGELFFGEGSRLTVL.